This T cell receptor (beta chain) was profiled in a study of vaccination and CD4 T cells after COVID-19. Broader study findings: There was no significant change from about 20 to 38 median reactive clonotypes. Convalescent patients had a median roughly 86% of reactive clones appearing only post-vaccination.

TCRdb used MiXCR to reprocess the PCR reads, holding one entry per CDR3 protein. The table has about 39,000 distinct CDR3 sequences, 36% seen once. Germline-derived CDR1 and CDR2 are LNHDA and SQIVND (reference sequence). CDR3 length: 12 amino acids. The V and J ends lost 6 bases and 3 bases respectively, with 8 bases between them. Time point given: late sampling 161 to 241 days after vaccination in a few convalescent patients. In its sample, this clonotype was seen a few times. Its antigen remains unidentified. This receptor was obtained from a human donor who had recovered from COVID-19. Source: CD4+ T cells from blood, taken about 7 months after SARS-CoV-2 vaccination. The chain links TRBV19 to TRBJ1-1; no clear D. The CDR3: CASSERDTEAFF. Here the CDR3 DNA reads TGTGCCAGTAGCGAGCGAGACACTGAAGCTTTCTTT.